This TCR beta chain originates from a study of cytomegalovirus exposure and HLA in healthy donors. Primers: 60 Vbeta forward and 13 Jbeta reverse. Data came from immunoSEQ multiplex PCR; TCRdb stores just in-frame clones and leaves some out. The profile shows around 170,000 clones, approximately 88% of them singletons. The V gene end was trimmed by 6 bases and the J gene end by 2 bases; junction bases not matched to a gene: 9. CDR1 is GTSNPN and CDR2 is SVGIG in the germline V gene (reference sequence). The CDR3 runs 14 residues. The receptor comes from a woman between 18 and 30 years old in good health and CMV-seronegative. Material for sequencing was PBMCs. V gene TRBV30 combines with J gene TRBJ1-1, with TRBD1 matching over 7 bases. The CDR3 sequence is CACKKDRLNTEAFF. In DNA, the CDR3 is TGTGCCTGCAAAAAGGACAGGTTAAACACTGAAGCTTTCTTT.